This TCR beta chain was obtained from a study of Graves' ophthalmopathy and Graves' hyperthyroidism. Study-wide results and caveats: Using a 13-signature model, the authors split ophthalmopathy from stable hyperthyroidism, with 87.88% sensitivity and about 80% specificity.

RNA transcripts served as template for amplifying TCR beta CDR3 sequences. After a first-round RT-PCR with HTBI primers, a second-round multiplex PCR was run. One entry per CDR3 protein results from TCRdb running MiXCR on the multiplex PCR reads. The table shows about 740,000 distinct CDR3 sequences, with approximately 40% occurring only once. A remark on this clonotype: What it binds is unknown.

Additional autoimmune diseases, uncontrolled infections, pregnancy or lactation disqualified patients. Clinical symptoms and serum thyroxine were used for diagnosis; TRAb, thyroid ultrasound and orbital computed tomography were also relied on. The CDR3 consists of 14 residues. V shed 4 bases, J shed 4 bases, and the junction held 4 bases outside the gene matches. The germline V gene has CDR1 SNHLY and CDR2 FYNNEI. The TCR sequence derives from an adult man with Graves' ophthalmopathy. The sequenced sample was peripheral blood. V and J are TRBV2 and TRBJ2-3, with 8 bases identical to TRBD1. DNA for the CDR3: TGTGCCAGCAGTGGGGACAGGTCAGCAGATACGCAGTATTTT. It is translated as CASSGDRSADTQYF. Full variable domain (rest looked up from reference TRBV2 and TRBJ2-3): EPEVTQTPSHQVTQMGQEVILRCVPISNHLYFYWYRQILGQKVEFLVSFYNNEISEKSEIFDDQFSVERPDGSNFTLKIRSTKLEDSAMYFCASSGDRSADTQYFGPGTRLTVL.